The 7 T cell receptor beta chains listed next were all sequenced from one sample in a study of early T cells in non-severe SARS-CoV-2 infection. TCRdb independently ran MiXCR on the 5' RACE reads; one entry per CDR3 protein. The sample holds about 50,000 distinct CDR3 sequences, 5% to 5.5% seen once. This sample comprised whole blood, obtained at baseline. These TCRs come from an adult who was a healthcare worker with PCR-confirmed SARS-CoV-2 infection or an uninfected control (not recorded which).

J is TRBJ1-1 and V is TRBV30; tentative D call: TRBD1 (6 bases). Trimming left V 0 bases short and J 1 base short, with 15 bases between. Germline assignment: CDR1 GTSNPN and CDR2 SVGIG (reference sequence). The CDR3 length is 16 residues. The CDR3 sequence: CAWSVPPGTKNTEAFF. Written as DNA, the CDR3 is TGTGCCTGGAGTGTACCCCCCGGGACAAAGAACACTGAAGCTTTCTTT.

This clonotype was recorded at least ten times. This chain uses TRBV5-1 with TRBJ2-6; D ambiguous. The CDR3 length is 18 residues. From germline, CDR1 is SGHRS and CDR2 YFSETQ. Trimming cost V 7 bases and J 0 bases, with 20 bases left between them. The CDR3 loop is CASYQVPGPNSGANVLTF. The DNA of the CDR3 is TGCGCCAGCTACCAAGTACCGGGCCCTAACTCTGGGGCCAACGTCCTGACTTTC.

In its sample, this clonotype was seen many times. This chain joins TRBV7-8 and TRBJ2-1; the D is unclear. The V end was cut by 4 bases, the J end by 7 bases, with 17 bases between. Germline V CDR1 and CDR2: SGHVS, FQNEAQ. The CDR3 is 15 amino acids. CDR3 sequence reads: CASSSLDSPRNEQFF. In nucleotides, the CDR3 is TGTGCCAGCAGCTCATTAGACTCCCCGAGGAATGAGCAGTTCTTC.

This clonotype appeared many times. J is TRBJ2-7 and V is TRBV20-1; the match to TRBD2 covers 7 bases. CDR1 is DFQATT, CDR2 SNEGSKA, per germline (reference sequence). The CDR3 totals 13 residues. V was clipped by 7 bases and J by 3 bases; unmatched bases: 9. The CDR3 region has the DNA TGCAGTGTATCAGGCGGGAGCTACTACGAGCAGTACTTC. Translating it yields CSVSGGSYYEQYF.

For this clonotype: Since a much larger clone is just one base distant, this may be a read error. The V call is TRBV6-6, the J call TRBJ2-6, with D unclear. V dropped 1 base and J dropped 4 bases, with 8 bases sitting between them. This CDR3 is built from 15 residues. Germline V gene lookup returns CDR1 MNHNY and CDR2 SVGAGI (reference sequence). CDR3 region: CASSYWGTGANVLTF. In nucleotides, the CDR3 is TGTGCCAGCAGTTACTGGGGAACAGGGGCCAACGTCCTGACTTTC.

This clonotype was detected many times. This rearrangement joins TRBV20-1 to TRBJ2-5, with D possibly TRBD2 on 6 matching bases. V lost 0 bases, J lost 1 base, and 9 bases lay in between. Germline V gives CDR1 DFQATT, CDR2 SNEGSKA (reference sequence). CDR3 length: 14 residues. This chain's CDR3 is CSARERRGQETQYF. The CDR3 DNA reads TGCAGTGCTAGAGAAAGGCGGGGCCAAGAGACCCAGTACTTC.

V is TRBV5-1 and J is TRBJ1-2, with TRBD1 matching 8 bases. This CDR3 is 15 amino acids long. Germline V gene lookup returns CDR1 SGHRS and CDR2 YFSETQ. Trimming cost V 5 bases and J 1 base; bases outside gene matches: 7. In DNA form, the CDR3 reads TGCGCCAGCAGTTCCGGACAGGGCGATAACTATGGCTACACCTTC. As protein: CASSSGQGDNYGYTF.